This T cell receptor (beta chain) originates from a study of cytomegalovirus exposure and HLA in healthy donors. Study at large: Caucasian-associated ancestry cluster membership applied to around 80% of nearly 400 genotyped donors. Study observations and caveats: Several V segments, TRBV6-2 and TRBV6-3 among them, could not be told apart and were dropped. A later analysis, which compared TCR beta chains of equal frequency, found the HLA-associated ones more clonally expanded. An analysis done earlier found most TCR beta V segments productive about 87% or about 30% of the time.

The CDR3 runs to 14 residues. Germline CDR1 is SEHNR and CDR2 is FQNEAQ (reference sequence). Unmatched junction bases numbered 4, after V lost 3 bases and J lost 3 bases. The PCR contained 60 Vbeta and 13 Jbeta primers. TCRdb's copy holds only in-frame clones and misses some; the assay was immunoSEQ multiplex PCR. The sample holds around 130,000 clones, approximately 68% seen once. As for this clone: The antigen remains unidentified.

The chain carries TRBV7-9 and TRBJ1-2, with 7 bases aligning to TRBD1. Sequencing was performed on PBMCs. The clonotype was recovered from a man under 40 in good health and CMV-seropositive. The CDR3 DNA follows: TGTGCCAGCAGCTTTTATCAGGGGGACTATGGCTACACCTTC. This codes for CASSFYQGDYGYTF.